These 4 T cell receptor beta chains were sequenced from one sample in a study of blood T cell repertoires in COVID-19. Sequencing was performed with immunoSEQ multiplex PCR; in TCRdb, only in-frame clones are kept and a portion is missing. The top ten clones hold over 4.5% of a sample with about 330,000 clones, around nine tenths of them seen once. The source material was PBMCs or T cells enriched from blood (not recorded which). Receptors were obtained from a man aged 30 to 45 who had recovered from COVID-19.

This clone has only one observation. The chain has TRBV19 and TRBJ2-3; 7 nucleotides match TRBD1. The CDR3 covers 16 residues. The V gene's germline CDR1 is LNHDA and CDR2 SQIVND (reference sequence). V trimming: 4 bases; J trimming: 0 bases; junction bases outside the gene matches: 7. CDR3 bases: TGTGCCAGTAGTACCCGGGGACAGACTAGCACAGATACGCAGTATTTT. Translation gives CASSTRGQTSTDTQYF.

The genes are TRBV28 and TRBJ1-4; 7 nucleotides align to TRBD1. This CDR3 has 14 amino acids. Trimming took 11 bases from V and 8 from J; bases not matched to a gene: 14. Germline V gives CDR1 MDHEN, CDR2 SYDVKM. The CDR3 protein is CASRVRGRGEKLFF. CDR3 DNA: TGTGCCTCTAGGGTGAGGGGGCGAGGGGAAAAACTGTTTTTT.

The CDR3 loop is CASRDKGYSNQPQHF. The DNA of the CDR3 is TGTGCCAGCAGGGACAAGGGCTATAGCAATCAGCCCCAGCATTTT. The V gene is TRBV6-5, the J gene TRBJ1-5; a weak D match, TRBD1 (5 bases). The CDR3 is 15 amino acids. Germline V gene data show CDR1 as MNHEY and CDR2 as SVGAGI. V gave up 6 bases and J gave up 0 bases, with 12 bases separating them.

The V and J genes are TRBV7-9 and TRBJ2-2, with D tentatively TRBD2 (6 bases). V lost 3 bases and J lost 4, with 24 bases in between. This CDR3 is built from 19 residues. CDR1 SEHNR and CDR2 FQNEAQ come from the germline V gene (reference sequence). CDR3 region: CASSFYPGGDAGFTGELFF. In nucleotides, the CDR3 is TGTGCCAGCAGCTTCTACCCGGGCGGGGACGCAGGTTTCACCGGGGAGCTGTTTTTT.